Listed here is a single TCR beta chain. Its antigen is not known. There were healthy Caucasian individuals from Russia, aged 6 to 90, serving as donors. This sample was taken from a study of blood T cells in healthy people across ages. Overall study findings and caveats: Strongly correlated with naive T cell percentage was TCR beta diversity.

Per the germline V gene, CDR1 is MNHEY and CDR2 is SVGAGI. V shed 6 bases and J 3 bases; nucleotides not matched to a gene: 2. CDR3 length equals 14 residues. Alongside a J-beta primer mix, a sample-barcoded 5' primer served in a second PCR lasting 7 to 11 cycles. One entry per CDR3 protein, called by TCRdb with MiXCR from the 5' RACE reads. The sample lists about 620,000 distinct CDR3 sequences, more than 20% seen once, with roughly 3.6% in the top ten. This receptor was taken from a man between 65 and 85 years old in good health. The chain uses TRBV6-5 and TRBJ2-1; 10 nucleotides line up with TRBD2. Sequencing was performed on blood. CDR3 bases: TGTGCCAGCAGGGGGACTAGCGTCTACAATGAGCAGTTCTTC. Translated: CASRGTSVYNEQFF.